The rows below give T cell receptor beta chains drawn from one sample of a study of blood T cell repertoires in COVID-19. Assay: immunoSEQ multiplex PCR; the TCRdb copy retains only in-frame clones and omits some. The sample gives approximately 160,000 clones, roughly nine tenths of which show up once; approximately 6.5% is in the top ten. The sequencing input was PBMCs or T cells enriched from blood (not recorded which). The source is a woman aged 45-65 years who had recovered from COVID-19. Each CDR3 is given with its conserved first and last residue. A D gene is named only where the DNA matches it firmly. Size is stated for part of the rows, as once, few or many counts, or as a class when the clone is expanded.

>TRBV10-2|once|TRBJ2-1|TRBD2
CASSELAGGPGEQFF
TGCGCCAGCAGTGAACTAGCGGGAGGGCCGGGTGAGCAGTTCTTC
>TRBV19|few|TRBJ1-2|TRBD1
CASSTLDRDGYTF
TGTGCCAGTAGTACTCTGGACAGGGATGGCTACACCTTC
>TRBV30|-|TRBJ1-3|-
CAWSRGDGNTIYF
TGTGCCTGGAGTCGGGGGGATGGAAACACCATATATTTT
>TRBV6-6|-|TRBJ2-1|-
CASSYNGGPYNEQFF
TGTGCCAGCAGTTACAACGGGGGGCCCTACAATGAGCAGTTCTTC
>TRBV19|-|TRBJ1-3|-
CASSIVGVGNTIYF
TGTGCCAGTAGTATAGTAGGGGTCGGAAACACCATATATTTT
>TRBV11-3|-|TRBJ2-7|-
CASSLEQQGTYEQYF
TGTGCCAGCAGCTTAGAGCAACAGGGCACCTACGAGCAGTACTTC
>TRBV10-3|-|TRBJ2-5|-
CAIGELAQETQYF
TGTGCCATCGGGGAGTTAGCCCAAGAGACCCAGTACTTC
>TRBV24-1|-|TRBJ2-2|-
CATSDSRANTGELFF
TGTGCCACCAGTGATTCCCGGGCGAACACCGGGGAGCTGTTTTTT
>TRBV5-6|-|TRBJ2-3|-
CASKMINRPTDTQYF
TGTGCCAGCAAGATGATCAACAGACCCACAGATACGCAGTATTTT
>TRBV27|-|TRBJ1-1|-
CASSFRATDTEAFF
TGTGCCAGCAGTTTCAGGGCGACGGACACTGAAGCTTTCTTT
>TRBV28|-|TRBJ1-3|-
CASSLSVLGGAGNTIYF
TGTGCCAGCAGTTTGTCGGTCTTGGGGGGAGCTGGAAACACCATATATTTT
>TRBV27|-|TRBJ2-7|TRBD1
CASSSRGPSSYEQYF
TGTGCCAGCAGTTCCAGGGGGCCGAGCTCCTACGAGCAGTACTTC
>TRBV6-5|-|TRBJ1-2|-
CASIPGRGAGGYTF
TGTGCCAGCATTCCCGGCAGGGGAGCAGGGGGCTACACCTTC
>TRBV30|-|TRBJ2-6|-
CAWSVEALLTF
TGTGCCTGGAGCGTAGAGGCCCTTCTGACTTTC
>TRBV7-9|-|TRBJ2-3|-
CASSLEGRGYTQYF
TGTGCCAGCAGCTTAGAAGGCCGCGGGTATACGCAGTATTTT
>TRBV7-9|-|TRBJ2-7|-
CASSTRITQGQWSSEQYF
TGTGCCAGCAGCACCCGAATCACCCAGGGCCAGTGGTCGAGCGAGCAGTACTTC
>TRBV14|-|TRBJ1-2|TRBD1
CASSRTGFLYGYTF
TGTGCCAGCAGTCGGACAGGCTTCCTCTATGGCTACACCTTC
>TRBV18|-|TRBJ1-4|-
CASSPPSVNEKLFF
TGTGCCAGCTCACCACCTTCAGTTAATGAAAAACTGTTTTTT
>TRBV7-9|-|TRBJ2-3|TRBD2
CASSPGLAGYTDTQYF
TGTGCCAGCAGCCCCGGACTAGCGGGATATACAGATACGCAGTATTTT
>TRBV7-9|-|TRBJ1-3|-
CASSLDTGIAGNTIYF
TGTGCCAGCAGCTTAGACACAGGGATAGCTGGAAACACCATATATTTT